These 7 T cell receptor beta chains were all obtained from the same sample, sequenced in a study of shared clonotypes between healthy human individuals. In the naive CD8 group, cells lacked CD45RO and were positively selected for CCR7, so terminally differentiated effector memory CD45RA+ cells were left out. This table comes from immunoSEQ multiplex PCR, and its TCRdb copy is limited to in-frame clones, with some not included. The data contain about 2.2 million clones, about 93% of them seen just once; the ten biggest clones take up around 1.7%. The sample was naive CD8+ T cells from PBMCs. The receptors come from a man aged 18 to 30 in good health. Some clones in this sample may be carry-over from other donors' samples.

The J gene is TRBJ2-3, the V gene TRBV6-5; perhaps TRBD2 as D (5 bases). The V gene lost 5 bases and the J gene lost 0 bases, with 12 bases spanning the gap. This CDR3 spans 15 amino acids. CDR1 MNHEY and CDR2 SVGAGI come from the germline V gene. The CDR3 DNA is TGTGCCAGCAGTATCGGACTGACTAGCACAGATACGCAGTATTTT. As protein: CASSIGLTSTDTQYF.

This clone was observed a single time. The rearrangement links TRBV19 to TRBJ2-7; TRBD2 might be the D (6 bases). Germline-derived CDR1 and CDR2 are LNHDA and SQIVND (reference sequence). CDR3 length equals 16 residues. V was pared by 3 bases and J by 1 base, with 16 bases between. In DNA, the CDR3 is TGTGCCAGTAGTATGGGACTTTCATTGATATCCTACGAGCAGTACTTC. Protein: CASSMGLSLISYEQYF.

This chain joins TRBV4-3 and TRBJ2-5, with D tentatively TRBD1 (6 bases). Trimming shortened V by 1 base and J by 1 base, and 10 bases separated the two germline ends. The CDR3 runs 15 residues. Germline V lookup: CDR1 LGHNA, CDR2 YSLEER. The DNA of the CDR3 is TGCGCCAGCAGCCAAGCTACAGGGTTCCAAGAGACCCAGTACTTC. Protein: CASSQATGFQETQYF.

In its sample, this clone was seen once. CDR3 amino acids: CASSLTLGRHEKLFF. The CDR3 DNA reads as TGTGCCAGCAGCCTCACTTTGGGACGGCATGAAAAACTGTTTTTT. The V call is TRBV7-9, the J call TRBJ1-4, with D possibly TRBD1 on 5 matching bases. This CDR3 is 15 amino acids long. Trimming stripped 5 bases from V and 6 bases from J, with 16 bases between. Germline assignment: CDR1 SEHNR and CDR2 FQNEAQ (reference sequence). Full variable domain (outside the CDR3, taken from reference TRBV7-9 and TRBJ1-4): DTGVSQNPRHKITKRGQNVTFRCDPISEHNRLYWYRQTLGQGPEFLTYFQNEAQLEKSRLLSDRFSAERPKGSFSTLEIQRTEQGDSAMYLCASSLTLGRHEKLFFGSGTQLSVL.

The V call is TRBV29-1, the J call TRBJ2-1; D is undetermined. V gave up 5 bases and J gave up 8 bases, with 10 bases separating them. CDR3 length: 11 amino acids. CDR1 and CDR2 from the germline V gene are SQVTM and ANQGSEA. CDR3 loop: CSVTNGDEQFF. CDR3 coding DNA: TGCAGCGTTACTAACGGCGATGAGCAGTTCTTC.

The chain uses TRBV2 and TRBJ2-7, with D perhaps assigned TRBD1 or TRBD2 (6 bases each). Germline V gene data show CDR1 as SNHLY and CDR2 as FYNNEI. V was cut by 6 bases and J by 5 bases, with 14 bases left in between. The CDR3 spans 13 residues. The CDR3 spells CASSRGPGNEQYF. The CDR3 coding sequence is TGTGCCAGCAGCCGGGGGCCGGGAAACGAGCAGTACTTC.

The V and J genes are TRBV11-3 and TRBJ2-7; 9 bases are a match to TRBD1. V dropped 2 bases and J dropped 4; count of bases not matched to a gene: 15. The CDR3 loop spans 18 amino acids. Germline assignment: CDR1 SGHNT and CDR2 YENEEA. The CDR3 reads CASSLPRYTGGSFYEQYF. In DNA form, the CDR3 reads TGTGCCAGCAGCTTACCTCGCTATACAGGGGGCTCCTTTTACGAGCAGTACTTC.